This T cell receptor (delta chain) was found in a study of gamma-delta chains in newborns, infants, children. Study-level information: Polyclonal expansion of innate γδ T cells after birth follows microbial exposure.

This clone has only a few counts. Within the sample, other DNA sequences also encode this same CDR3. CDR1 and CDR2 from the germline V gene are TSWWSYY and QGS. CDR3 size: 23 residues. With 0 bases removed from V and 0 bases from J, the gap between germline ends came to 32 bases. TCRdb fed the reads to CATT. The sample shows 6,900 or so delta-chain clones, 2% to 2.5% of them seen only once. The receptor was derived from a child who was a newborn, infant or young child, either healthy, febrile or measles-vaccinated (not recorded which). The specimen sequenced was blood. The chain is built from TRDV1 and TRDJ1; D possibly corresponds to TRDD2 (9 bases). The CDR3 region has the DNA TGTGCTCTTGGGGAACTTCGGCCCTTCCTACGTAAGGGGGATATAGGGTACACCGATAAACTCATCTTT. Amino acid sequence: CALGELRPFLRKGDIGYTDKLIF.